This is a list of T cell receptor beta chains from one sample in a study of T cell repertoires and HLA-DP antigens. These receptors' targets are unknown. Clones were read by immunoSEQ multiplex PCR, and TCRdb kept only the in-frame ones, dropping some. The sample records some 110,000 clones, approximately 92% being singletons. The sequenced sample was CD4+ T cells from PBMCs. Receptor source: a woman under 30 in good health and CMV-seronegative. The CDR3 runs from the conserved cysteine through the conserved F or W. D genes are given only for firm matches. Size tells how often a clone was seen (once, few, many) or the class of an expanded clone, and some rows leave it out.

j_call d_call clone_size v_call cdr3_nt cdr3_aa
TRBJ2-5 . . TRBV5-6 TGTGCCAGCAGCCGGTCCCCCGGGGAGACCCAGTACTTC CASSRSPGETQYF
TRBJ2-1 . . TRBV7-9 TGTGCCAGCAGCTTAGGGGATCATCGTCGAGCGTTCTTC CASSLGDHRRAFF
TRBJ1-2 . . TRBV6-5 TGTGCCAGCAGTTACTCGCGCAGGGCCTATGGCTACACCTTC CASSYSRRAYGYTF
TRBJ1-5 . . TRBV6-1 TGTGCCAGCAGTAGTGGACCGGGCAATCAGCCCCAGCATTTT CASSSGPGNQPQHF
TRBJ2-1 TRBD2 . TRBV7-2 TGTGCCAGCAGCTTAGGGACTAGCGAGCAGTTCTTC CASSLGTSEQFF
TRBJ1-2 . . TRBV10-3 TGTGCCATCAGCCGGACCCAATCCGGTTACTATGGCTACACCTTC CAISRTQSGYYGYTF
TRBJ1-2 . . TRBV6-1 TGTGCCAGCAGTGAAGCGGGTGGCTATGGCTACACCTTC CASSEAGGYGYTF
TRBJ1-3 . . TRBV6-6 TGTGCCAGCAGTTACTCTGGGGGAACTGGAAACACCATATATTTT CASSYSGGTGNTIYF
TRBJ2-7 . . TRBV6-1 TGTGCCAGCAGGGGATCCGGGGCCAGTCCCTACGAGCAGTACTTC CASRGSGASPYEQYF
TRBJ1-1 . once TRBV6-1 TGTGCCAGCAGTGATCAAAATATGAACACTGAAGCTTTCTTT CASSDQNMNTEAFF
TRBJ2-1 . once TRBV6-5 TGTGCCAGCAAGGGAAGGGCCCTACCCTTGAATGAGCAGTTCTTC CASKGRALPLNEQFF
TRBJ1-4 . . TRBV28 TGTGCCAGCAGTTTATCCCGACAGGACCCAACTAATGAAAAACTGTTTTTT CASSLSRQDPTNEKLFF
TRBJ2-7 TRBD1 . TRBV9 TGTGCCAGCAGCGTGGGACAGGGGTACCACGAGCAGTACTTC CASSVGQGYHEQYF
TRBJ2-3 . . TRBV6-1 TGTGCCAGCGGGTTGGGCAGGGCGAGAACAGATACGCAGTATTTT CASGLGRARTDTQYF
TRBJ2-6 . . TRBV7-3 TGTGCCAGCAGCTTAGACCGTCGCTCTGGGGCCAACGTCCTGACTTTC CASSLDRRSGANVLTF
TRBJ2-7 . . TRBV15 TGTGCCACCAGCAGAGACAAGCTAGCAGGGGGGAGGACCTACGAGCAGTACTTC CATSRDKLAGGRTYEQYF
TRBJ1-2 TRBD1 once TRBV5-1 TGCGCCAGCAGCTCCACAGGGGACCCTAACTATGGCTACACCTTC CASSSTGDPNYGYTF
TRBJ2-2 . . TRBV18 TGTGCCAGCTCACCAGGACTCCAGAACACCGGGGAGCTGTTTTTT CASSPGLQNTGELFF
TRBJ2-2 TRBD1 . TRBV5-1 TGCGCCAGCAGCTTGTTTGACAGGGGTGGGAACACCGGGGAGCTGTTTTTT CASSLFDRGGNTGELFF